The 5 T cell receptor beta chains below were found in one sample sequenced in a study of T cells in Graves' hyperthyroidism and ophthalmopathy. TCR beta CDR3 regions were amplified from RNA transcripts. During a first-round RT-PCR of the TCR CDR3, the HTBI primer set was used. MiXCR was run by TCRdb on the multiplex PCR reads, yielding one entry per CDR3 protein. The sample has fewer than 250,000 distinct CDR3 sequences, roughly 17% seen once. Source material: blood. The receptors stem from a man in his fifties or sixties with Graves' hyperthyroidism.

The table lists this clonotype with many counts. The chain has TRBV28 and TRBJ2-7; possibly TRBD2 for D (6 bases). CDR3 size: 14 residues. Trimming stripped 5 bases from V and 2 bases from J, with 13 bases between. In germline, CDR1 is MDHEN, CDR2 SYDVKM. CDR3 sequence reads: CASSLGTFPYEQYF. The CDR3 nucleotides read TGTGCCAGCAGTCTCGGGACTTTCCCCTACGAGCAGTACTTC.

This clonotype has a handful of counts. The gene calls are TRBV19 and TRBJ1-5, with 8 bases identical to TRBD1. J lost 6 bases, V lost 3 bases, and 10 bases had no gene match. The CDR3 is 16 residues long. The germline V gene encodes CDR1 LNHDA and CDR2 SQIVND (reference sequence). The CDR3 loop is CASSIGTGTGIQPQHF. The CDR3 DNA reads as TGTGCCAGTAGTATCGGGACCGGGACAGGAATTCAGCCCCAGCATTTT.

This clonotype was observed many times. The chain joins TRBV5-1 to TRBJ1-1, with TRBD1 matching over 8 bases. The CDR3 is 15 amino acids. Germline V gene data show CDR1 as SGHRS and CDR2 as YFSETQ. Trimming took 3 bases from V and 5 from J; bases not matched to a gene: 9. The CDR3 sequence is CASSSGQGWGTEAFF. The CDR3 nucleotides read TGCGCCAGCAGCTCCGGACAGGGATGGGGTACTGAAGCTTTCTTT.

This clonotype was found many times. The J gene is TRBJ2-3, the V gene TRBV28; D gene unclear. CDR3 length: 12 residues. Trimming cost V 7 bases and J 1 base, with 6 bases left between them. The V gene's germline CDR1 is MDHEN and CDR2 SYDVKM. DNA of the CDR3: TGTGCCAGCACTAAGGGCACAGATACGCAGTATTTT. Protein: CASTKGTDTQYF.

In this sample, this clonotype turned up once. This clone may be a read error of a much larger clone one base away. The rearrangement links TRBV6-1 to TRBJ2-7; D may correspond to TRBD1 or TRBD2 (5 bases each). Deletions cut 11 bases from V and 3 bases from J, with 20 bases between. CDR3 length equals 14 residues. CDR1 is MNHNS and CDR2 is SASEGT in the germline V gene. DNA for the CDR3: TGTGCCGGCGGAAAATGGGACGGAATCTACGAGCAGTACTTC. Translation: CAGGKWDGIYEQYF.